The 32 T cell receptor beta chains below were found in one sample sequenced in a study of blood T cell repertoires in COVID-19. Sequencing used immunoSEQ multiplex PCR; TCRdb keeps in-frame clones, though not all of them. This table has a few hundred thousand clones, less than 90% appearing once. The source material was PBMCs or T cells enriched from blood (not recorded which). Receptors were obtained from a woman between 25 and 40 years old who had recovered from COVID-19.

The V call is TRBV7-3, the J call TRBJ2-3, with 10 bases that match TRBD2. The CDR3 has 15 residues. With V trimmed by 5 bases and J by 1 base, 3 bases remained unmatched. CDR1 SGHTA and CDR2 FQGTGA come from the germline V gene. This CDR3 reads CASSPGTSGTDTQYF. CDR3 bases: TGTGCCAGCAGCCCCGGGACTAGCGGCACAGATACGCAGTATTTT.

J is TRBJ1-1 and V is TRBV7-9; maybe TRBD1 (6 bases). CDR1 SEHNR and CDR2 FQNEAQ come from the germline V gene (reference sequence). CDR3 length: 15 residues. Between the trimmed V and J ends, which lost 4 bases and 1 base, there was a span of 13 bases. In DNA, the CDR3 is TGTGCCAGCAGCTCGACAGGAAAATCGAACACTGAAGCTTTCTTT. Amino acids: CASSSTGKSNTEAFF.

The CDR3 loop is CASSQGDRVLTEAFF. The CDR3 coding sequence is TGTGCCAGCAGCCAAGGGGACAGAGTACTCACTGAAGCTTTCTTT. The chain carries TRBV4-2 and TRBJ1-1, with 7 nucleotides matching TRBD1. CDR1 and CDR2 (germline): LGHNA, YNFKEQ. The CDR3 has 15 amino acids. Trimming removed 1 base from V and 4 bases from J; junction bases left unmatched: 6.

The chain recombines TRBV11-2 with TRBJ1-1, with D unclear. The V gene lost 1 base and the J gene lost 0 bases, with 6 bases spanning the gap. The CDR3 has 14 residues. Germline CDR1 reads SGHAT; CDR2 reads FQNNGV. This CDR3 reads CASSLASVNTEAFF. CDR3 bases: TGTGCCAGCAGCTTAGCTAGCGTGAACACTGAAGCTTTCTTT.

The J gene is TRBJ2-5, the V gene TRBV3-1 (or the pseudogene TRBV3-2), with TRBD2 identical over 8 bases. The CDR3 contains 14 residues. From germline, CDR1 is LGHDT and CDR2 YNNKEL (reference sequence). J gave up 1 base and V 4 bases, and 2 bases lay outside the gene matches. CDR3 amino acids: CASSLTSAQETQYF. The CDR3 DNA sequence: TGTGCCAGCAGCCTGACTAGCGCCCAAGAGACCCAGTACTTC.

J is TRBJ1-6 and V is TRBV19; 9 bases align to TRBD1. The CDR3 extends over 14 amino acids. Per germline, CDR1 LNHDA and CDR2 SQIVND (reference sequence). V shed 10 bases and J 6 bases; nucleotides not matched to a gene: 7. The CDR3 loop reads CATKQGAFNSPLHF. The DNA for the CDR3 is TGTGCCACAAAACAGGGGGCCTTTAATTCACCCCTCCACTTT.

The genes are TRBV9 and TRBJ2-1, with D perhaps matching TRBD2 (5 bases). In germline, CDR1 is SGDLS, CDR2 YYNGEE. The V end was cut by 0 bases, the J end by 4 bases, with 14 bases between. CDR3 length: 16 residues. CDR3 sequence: CASSVVGDGWYNEQFF. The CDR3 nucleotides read TGTGCCAGCAGCGTAGTGGGAGACGGTTGGTACAATGAGCAGTTCTTC.

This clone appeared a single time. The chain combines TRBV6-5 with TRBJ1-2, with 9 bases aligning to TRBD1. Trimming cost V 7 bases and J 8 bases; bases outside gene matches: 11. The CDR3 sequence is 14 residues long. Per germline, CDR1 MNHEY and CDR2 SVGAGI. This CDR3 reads CASNQGQGHWGYTF. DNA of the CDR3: TGTGCCAGCAACCAGGGACAGGGTCATTGGGGCTACACCTTC.

This CDR3 is CASTRTVSSYNEQFF. The CDR3 nucleotides are TGCGCCAGCACGCGGACAGTCAGCTCCTACAATGAGCAGTTCTTC. V usage is TRBV5-1 and J usage is TRBJ2-1; D may be TRBD1 (6 bases). This CDR3 contains 15 residues. Germline V gene data show CDR1 as SGHRS and CDR2 as YFSETQ. With 6 bases removed from V and 0 bases from J, the gap between germline ends came to 13 bases.

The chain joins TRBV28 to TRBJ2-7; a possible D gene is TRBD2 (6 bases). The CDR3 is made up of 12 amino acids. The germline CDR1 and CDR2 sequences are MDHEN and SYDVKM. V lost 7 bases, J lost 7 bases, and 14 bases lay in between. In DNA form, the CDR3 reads TGTGCCAGCAACCTTTCTCGGGGGGAGCAGTACTTC. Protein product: CASNLSRGEQYF. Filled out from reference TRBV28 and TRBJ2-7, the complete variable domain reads DVKVTQSSRYLVKRTGEKVFLECVQDMDHENMFWYRQDPGLGLRLIYFSYDVKMKEKGDIPEGYSVSREKKERFSLILESASTNQTSMYLCASNLSRGEQYFGPGTRLTVT.

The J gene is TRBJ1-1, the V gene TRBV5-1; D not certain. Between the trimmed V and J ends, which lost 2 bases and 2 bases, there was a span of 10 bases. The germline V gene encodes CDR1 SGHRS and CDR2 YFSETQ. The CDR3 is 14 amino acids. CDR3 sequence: CASSFSTLNTEAFF. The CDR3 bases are TGCGCCAGCAGCTTCTCTACCTTAAACACTGAAGCTTTCTTT.

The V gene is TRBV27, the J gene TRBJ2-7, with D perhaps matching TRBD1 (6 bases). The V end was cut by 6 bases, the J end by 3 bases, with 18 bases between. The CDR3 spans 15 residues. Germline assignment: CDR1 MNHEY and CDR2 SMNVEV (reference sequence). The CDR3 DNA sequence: TGTGCCAGCAGACGGGCCTGGGACACAGACTACGAGCAGTACTTC. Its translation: CASRRAWDTDYEQYF.

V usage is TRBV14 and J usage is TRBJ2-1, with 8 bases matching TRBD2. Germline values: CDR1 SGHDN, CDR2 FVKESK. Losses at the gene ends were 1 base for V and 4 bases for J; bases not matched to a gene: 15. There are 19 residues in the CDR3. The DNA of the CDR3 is TGTGCCAGCAGCCAAGCGGGGGGGAGTCCCGTTACCAAATACAATGAGCAGTTCTTC. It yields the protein CASSQAGGSPVTKYNEQFF.

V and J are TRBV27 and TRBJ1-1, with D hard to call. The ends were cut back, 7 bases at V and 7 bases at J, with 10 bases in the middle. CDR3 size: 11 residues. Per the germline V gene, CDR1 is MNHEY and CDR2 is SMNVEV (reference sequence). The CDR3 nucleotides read TGTGCCAGCATCCTCCGTTTTGAAGCTTTCTTT. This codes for CASILRFEAFF.

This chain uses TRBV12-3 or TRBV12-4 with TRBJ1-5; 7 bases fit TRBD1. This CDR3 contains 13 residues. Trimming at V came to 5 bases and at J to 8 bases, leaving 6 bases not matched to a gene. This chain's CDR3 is CASSRNRGEPQHF. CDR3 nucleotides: TGTGCCAGCAGTCGAAACAGGGGAGAGCCCCAGCATTTT.

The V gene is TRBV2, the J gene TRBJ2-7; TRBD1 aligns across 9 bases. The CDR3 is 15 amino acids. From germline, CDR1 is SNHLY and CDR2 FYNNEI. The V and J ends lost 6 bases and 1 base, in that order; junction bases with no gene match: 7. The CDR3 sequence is CASRRTGAISYEQYF. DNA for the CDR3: TGTGCCAGCAGAAGGACAGGGGCAATATCCTACGAGCAGTACTTC.

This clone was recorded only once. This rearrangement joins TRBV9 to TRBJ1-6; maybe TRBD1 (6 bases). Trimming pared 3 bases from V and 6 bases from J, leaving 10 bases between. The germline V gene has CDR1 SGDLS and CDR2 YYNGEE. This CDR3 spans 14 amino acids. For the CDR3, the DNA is TGTGCCAGCAGCGCCGGGACATTTAATTCACCCCTCCACTTT. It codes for CASSAGTFNSPLHF.

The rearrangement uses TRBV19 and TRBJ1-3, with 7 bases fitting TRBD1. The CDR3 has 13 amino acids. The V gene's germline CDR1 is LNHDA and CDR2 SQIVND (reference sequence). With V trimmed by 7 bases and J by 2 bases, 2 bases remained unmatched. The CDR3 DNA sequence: TGTGCCAGTACAGGGACAGCTGGAAACACCATATATTTT. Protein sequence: CASTGTAGNTIYF.

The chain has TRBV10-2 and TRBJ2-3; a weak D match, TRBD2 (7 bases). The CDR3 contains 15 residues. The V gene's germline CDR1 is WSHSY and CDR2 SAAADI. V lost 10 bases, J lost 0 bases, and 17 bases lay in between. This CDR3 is CATAGGGGSTDTQYF. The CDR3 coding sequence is TGCGCCACCGCCGGCGGGGGCGGGAGCACAGATACGCAGTATTTT.

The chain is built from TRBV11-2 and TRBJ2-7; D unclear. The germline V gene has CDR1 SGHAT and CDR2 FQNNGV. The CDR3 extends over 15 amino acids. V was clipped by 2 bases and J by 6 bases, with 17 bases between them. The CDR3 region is CASSLTDRSLSEQYF. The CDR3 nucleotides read TGTGCCAGCAGCTTAACAGATCGATCCCTTAGCGAGCAGTACTTC.

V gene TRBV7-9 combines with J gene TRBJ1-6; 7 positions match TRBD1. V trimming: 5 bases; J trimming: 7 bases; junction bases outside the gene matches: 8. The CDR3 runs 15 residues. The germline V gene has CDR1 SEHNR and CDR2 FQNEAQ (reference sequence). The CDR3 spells CASSPSTGSNSPLHF. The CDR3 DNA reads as TGTGCCAGCAGCCCCTCGACAGGGTCGAATTCACCCCTCCACTTT.

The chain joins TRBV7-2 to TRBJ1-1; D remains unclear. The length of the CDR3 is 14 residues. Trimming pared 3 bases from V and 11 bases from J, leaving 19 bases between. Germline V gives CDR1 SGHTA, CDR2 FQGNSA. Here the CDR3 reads CASSFDRGAAGAFF. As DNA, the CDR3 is TGTGCCAGCAGCTTCGACCGGGGAGCTGCTGGGGCTTTCTTT.

CDR3 coding DNA: TGTGCCAGCAGTTTAGGGACTAGCCTAATGAGCCAGTACTTC. Encoded protein: CASSLGTSLMSQYF. The chain recombines TRBV28 with TRBJ2-7; 9 bases are shared with TRBD2. Germline V gene lookup returns CDR1 MDHEN and CDR2 SYDVKM. The V gene end was trimmed by 2 bases and the J gene end by 10 bases; junction bases not matched to a gene: 9. There are 14 residues in the CDR3.

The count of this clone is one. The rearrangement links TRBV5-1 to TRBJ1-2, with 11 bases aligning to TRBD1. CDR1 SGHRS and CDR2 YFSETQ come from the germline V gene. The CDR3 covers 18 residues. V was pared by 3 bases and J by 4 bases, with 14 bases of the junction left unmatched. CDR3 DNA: TGCGCCAGCAGCTCTAGACCGGGACAGGGGGAGTTGGGCTATGGCTACACCTTC. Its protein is CASSSRPGQGELGYGYTF.

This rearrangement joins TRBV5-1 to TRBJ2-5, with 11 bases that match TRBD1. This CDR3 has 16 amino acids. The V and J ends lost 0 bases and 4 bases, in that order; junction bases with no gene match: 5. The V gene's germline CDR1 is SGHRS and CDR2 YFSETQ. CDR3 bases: TGCGCCAGCAGCTTGGACCCGGGACAGGGGGTAGAGACCCAGTACTTC. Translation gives CASSLDPGQGVETQYF.

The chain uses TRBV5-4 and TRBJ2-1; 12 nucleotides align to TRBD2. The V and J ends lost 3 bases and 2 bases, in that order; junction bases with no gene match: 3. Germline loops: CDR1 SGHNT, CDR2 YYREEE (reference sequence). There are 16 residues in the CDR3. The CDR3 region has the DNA TGTGCCAGCAGCTCCCGGACTAGCGGGGCCTACAATGAGCAGTTCTTC. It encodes CASSSRTSGAYNEQFF.

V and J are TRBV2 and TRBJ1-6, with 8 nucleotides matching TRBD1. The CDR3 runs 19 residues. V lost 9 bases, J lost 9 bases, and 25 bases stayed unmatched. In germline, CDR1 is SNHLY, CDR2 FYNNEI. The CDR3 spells CARKGTGDQGISSGSPLHF. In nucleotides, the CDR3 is TGTGCCAGAAAAGGGACAGGAGACCAGGGGATTTCCTCGGGTTCACCCCTCCACTTT.

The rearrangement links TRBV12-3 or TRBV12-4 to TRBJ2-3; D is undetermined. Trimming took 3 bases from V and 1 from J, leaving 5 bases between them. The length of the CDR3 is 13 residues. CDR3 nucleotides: TGTGCCAGCAGTTTGTCGGGCACAGATACGCAGTATTTT. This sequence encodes CASSLSGTDTQYF.

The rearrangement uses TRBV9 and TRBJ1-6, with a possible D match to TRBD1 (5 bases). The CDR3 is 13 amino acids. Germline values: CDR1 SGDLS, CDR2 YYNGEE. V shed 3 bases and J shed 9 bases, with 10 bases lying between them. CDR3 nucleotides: TGTGCCAGCAGCGCGACAGACGGTTCACCCCTCCACTTT. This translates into CASSATDGSPLHF.

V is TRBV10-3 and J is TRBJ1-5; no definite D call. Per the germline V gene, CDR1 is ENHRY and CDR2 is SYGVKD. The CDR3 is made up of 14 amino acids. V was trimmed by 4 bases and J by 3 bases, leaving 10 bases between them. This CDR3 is CAISARETNQPQHF. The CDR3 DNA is TGTGCCATCAGTGCCCGGGAGACCAATCAGCCCCAGCATTTT.

The CDR3 nucleotides read TGCGCCAGCAGCTTGGTAGGGACAGGGGTGGCCGGCGGAGGCTACACCTTC. Its translation is CASSLVGTGVAGGGYTF. The chain has TRBV5-1 and TRBJ1-2, with TRBD1 matching 10 bases. This CDR3 is 17 amino acids long. Looked up from germline, CDR1 is SGHRS and CDR2 is YFSETQ. V was clipped by 0 bases and J by 8 bases; unmatched bases: 13.

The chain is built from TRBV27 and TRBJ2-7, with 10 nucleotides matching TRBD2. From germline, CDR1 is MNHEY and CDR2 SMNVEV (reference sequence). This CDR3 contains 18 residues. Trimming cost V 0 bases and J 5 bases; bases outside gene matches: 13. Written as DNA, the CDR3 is TGTGCCAGCAGTTTATCGCCTAGCGGGGGCTCTGGTATACACGAGCAGTACTTC. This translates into CASSLSPSGGSGIHEQYF.